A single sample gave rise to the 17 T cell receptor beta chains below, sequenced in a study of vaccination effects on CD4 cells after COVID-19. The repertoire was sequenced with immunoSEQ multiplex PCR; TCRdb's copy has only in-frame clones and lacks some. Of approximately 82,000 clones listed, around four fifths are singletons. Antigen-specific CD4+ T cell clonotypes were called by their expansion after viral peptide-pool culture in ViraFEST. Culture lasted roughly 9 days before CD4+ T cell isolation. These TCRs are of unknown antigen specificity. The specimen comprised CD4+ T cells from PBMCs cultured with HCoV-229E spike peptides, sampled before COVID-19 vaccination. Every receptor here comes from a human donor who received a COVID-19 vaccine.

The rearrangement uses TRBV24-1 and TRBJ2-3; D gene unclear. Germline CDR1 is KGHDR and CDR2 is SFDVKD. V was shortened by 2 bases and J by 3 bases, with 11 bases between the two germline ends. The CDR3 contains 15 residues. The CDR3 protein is CATSDSAGRTDTQYF. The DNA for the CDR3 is TGTGCCACCAGTGATTCCGCAGGCCGGACAGATACGCAGTATTTT.

The CDR3 here is CASSLTSGGVGETQYF. The CDR3 DNA is TGCGCCAGCAGCCTCACTAGCGGGGGGGTAGGGGAGACCCAGTACTTC. V is TRBV10-2 and J is TRBJ2-5, with 13 bases lining up with TRBD2. V was pared by 6 bases and J by 5 bases, with 9 bases of the junction left unmatched. This CDR3 region has 16 residues. The V gene's germline CDR1 is WSHSY and CDR2 SAAADI.

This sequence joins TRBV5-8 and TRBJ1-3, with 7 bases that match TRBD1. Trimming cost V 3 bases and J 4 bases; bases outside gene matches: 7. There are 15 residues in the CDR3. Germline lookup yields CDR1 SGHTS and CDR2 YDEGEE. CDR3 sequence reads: CASSSRTGPGNTIYF. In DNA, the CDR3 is TGTGCCAGCAGCTCCCGGACAGGACCAGGAAACACCATATATTTT.

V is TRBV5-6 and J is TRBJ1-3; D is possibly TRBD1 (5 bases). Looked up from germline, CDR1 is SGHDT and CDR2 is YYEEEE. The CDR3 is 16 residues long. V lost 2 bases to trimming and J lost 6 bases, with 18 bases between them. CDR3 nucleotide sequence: TGTGCCAGCAGCTTTCTGACTGGGGGACTCATAAACACCATATATTTT. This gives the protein CASSFLTGGLINTIYF.

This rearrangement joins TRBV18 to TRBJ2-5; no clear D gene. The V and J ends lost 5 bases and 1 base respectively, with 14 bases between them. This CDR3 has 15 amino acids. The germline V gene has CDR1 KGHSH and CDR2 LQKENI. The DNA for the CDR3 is TGTGCCAGCTCAGAGGACGGGCCTCCCCAAGAGACCCAGTACTTC. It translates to CASSEDGPPQETQYF.

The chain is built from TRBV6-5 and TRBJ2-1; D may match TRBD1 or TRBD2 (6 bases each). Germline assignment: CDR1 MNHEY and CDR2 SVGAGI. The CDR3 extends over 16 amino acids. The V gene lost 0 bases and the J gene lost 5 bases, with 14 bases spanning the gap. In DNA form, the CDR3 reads TGTGCCAGCAGTTACTCGATACGGGGGCCAGACAATGAGCAGTTCTTC. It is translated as CASSYSIRGPDNEQFF.

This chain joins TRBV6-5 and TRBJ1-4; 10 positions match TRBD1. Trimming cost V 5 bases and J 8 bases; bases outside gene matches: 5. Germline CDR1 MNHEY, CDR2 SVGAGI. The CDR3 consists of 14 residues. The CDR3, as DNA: TGTGCCAGCAGTCAGGACAGGGGGGGAGAAAAACTGTTTTTT. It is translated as CASSQDRGGEKLFF.

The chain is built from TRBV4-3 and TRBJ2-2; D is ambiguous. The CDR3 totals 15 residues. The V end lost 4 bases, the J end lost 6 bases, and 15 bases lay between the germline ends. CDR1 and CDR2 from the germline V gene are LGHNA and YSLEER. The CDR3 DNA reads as TGCGCCAGCAGCCGTCGGGTCCTGGACCCCGGGGAGCTGTTTTTT. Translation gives CASSRRVLDPGELFF.

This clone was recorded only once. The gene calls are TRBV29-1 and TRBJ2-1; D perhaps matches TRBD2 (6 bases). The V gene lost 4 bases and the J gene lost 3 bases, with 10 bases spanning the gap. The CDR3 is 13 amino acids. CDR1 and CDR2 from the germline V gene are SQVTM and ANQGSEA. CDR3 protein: CSVVMGGYNEQFF. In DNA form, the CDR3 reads TGCAGCGTTGTTATGGGGGGCTACAATGAGCAGTTCTTC.

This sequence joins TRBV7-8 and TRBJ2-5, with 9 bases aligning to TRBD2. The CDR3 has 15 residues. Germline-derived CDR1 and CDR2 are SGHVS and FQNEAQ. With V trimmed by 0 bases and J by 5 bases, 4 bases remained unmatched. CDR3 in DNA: TGTGCCAGCAGCTTAGCCCTAGCGGGGATGGAGACCCAGTACTTC. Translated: CASSLALAGMETQYF.

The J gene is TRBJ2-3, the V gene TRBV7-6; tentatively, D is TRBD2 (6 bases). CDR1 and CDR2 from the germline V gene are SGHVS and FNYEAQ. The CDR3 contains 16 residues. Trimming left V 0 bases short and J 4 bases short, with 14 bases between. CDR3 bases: TGTGCCAGCAGCTTAGCCCCGGGACTCCCTTCAGATACGCAGTATTTT. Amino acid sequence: CASSLAPGLPSDTQYF. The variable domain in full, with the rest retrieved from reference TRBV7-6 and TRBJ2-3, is GAGVSQSPRYKVTKRGQDVALRCDPISGHVSLYWYRQALGQGPEFLTYFNYEAQQDKSGLPNDRFSAERPEGSISTLTIQRTEQRDSAMYRCASSLAPGLPSDTQYFGPGTRLTVL.

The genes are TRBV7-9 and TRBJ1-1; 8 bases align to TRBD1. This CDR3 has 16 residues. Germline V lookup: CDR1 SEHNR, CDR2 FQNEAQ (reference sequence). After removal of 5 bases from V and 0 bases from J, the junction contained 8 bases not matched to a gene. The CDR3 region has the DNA TGTGCCAGCAGCGAAGGGACAGGAACTTTGAACACTGAAGCTTTCTTT. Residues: CASSEGTGTLNTEAFF.

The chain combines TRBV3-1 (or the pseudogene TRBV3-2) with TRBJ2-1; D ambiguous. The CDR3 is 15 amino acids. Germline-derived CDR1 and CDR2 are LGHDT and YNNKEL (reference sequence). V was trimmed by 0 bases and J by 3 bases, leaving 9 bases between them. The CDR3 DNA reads TGTGCCAGCAGCCAAGATCAACCCGGCTACAATGAGCAGTTCTTC. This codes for CASSQDQPGYNEQFF.

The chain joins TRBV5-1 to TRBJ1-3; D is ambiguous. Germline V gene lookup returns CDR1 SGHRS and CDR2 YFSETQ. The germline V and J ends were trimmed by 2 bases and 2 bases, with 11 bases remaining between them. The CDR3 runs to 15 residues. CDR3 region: CASSFDTAAGNTIYF. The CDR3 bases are TGCGCCAGCAGCTTCGATACAGCAGCTGGAAACACCATATATTTT.

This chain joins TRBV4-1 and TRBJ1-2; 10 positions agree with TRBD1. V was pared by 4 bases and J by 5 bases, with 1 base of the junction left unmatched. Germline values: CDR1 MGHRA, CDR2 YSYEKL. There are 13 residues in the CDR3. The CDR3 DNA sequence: TGCGCCAGCAGCCCGGGACAGGGGTATGGCTACACCTTC. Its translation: CASSPGQGYGYTF.

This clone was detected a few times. CDR3 nucleotides: TGTGCCAGCACCATGACCACTGAAGCTTTCTTT. Translating gives CASTMTTEAFF. J is TRBJ1-1 and V is TRBV2; D call uncertain. Germline V gene lookup returns CDR1 SNHLY and CDR2 FYNNEI. The length of the CDR3 is 11 residues. V was cut by 7 bases and J by 4 bases, with 7 bases left in between.

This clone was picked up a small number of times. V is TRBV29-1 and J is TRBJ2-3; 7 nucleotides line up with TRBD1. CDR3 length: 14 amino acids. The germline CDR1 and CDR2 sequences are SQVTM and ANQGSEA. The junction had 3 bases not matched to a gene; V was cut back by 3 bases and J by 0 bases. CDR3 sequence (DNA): TGCAGCGTTGACGAGGGGGCGAGCACAGATACGCAGTATTTT. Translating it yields CSVDEGASTDTQYF.